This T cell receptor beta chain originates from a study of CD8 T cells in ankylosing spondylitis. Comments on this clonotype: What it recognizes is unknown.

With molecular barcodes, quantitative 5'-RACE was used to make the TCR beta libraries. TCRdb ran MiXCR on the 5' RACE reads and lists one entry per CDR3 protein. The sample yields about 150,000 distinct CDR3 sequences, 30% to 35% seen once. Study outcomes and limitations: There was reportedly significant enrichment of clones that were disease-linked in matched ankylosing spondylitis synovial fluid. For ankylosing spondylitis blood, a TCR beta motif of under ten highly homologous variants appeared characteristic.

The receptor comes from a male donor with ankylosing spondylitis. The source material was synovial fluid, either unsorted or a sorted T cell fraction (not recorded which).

For the CDR3, the DNA is TGTGCCAGCAGCTCTAGCCCGGGTGGAACCGGGGAGCTGTTTTTT. Translation: CASSSSPGGTGELFF. The rearrangement uses TRBV7-3 and TRBJ2-2, with D possibly being TRBD2 (5 bases). Germline V gene lookup returns CDR1 SGHTA and CDR2 FQGTGA. This CDR3 is 15 amino acids long. V lost 4 bases to trimming and J lost 5 bases, with 14 bases between them. Complete variable domain (other parts from reference TRBV7-3 and TRBJ2-2): GAGVSQTPSNKVTEKGKYVELRCDPISGHTALYWYRQSLGQGPEFLIYFQGTGAADDSGLPNDRFFAVRPEGSVSTLKIQRTERGDSAVYLCASSSSPGGTGELFFGEGSRLTVL.